This is a list of T cell receptor beta chains from one sample in a study of response to subunit inactivated influenza vaccine. A single record per CDR3 protein comes from TCRdb applying MiXCR to the RT-PCR reads. The sample lists about 570,000 distinct CDR3 sequences, over 9% occurring once. The data also belong to a second study, concerning T cells expressing NK-cell markers.

Sequencing used PBMCs from blood, obtained on the day of vaccination. The origin of the receptors is a man aged 50 to 60 who received an inactivated influenza vaccine. CDR3s include the opening cysteine and the closing phenylalanine or tryptophan. Each record gives: clone size, V gene, D gene, J gene, CDR3 DNA, CDR3 protein. D genes are given only for firm matches. Size is omitted from some rows. Given values are once, few, many or a class for expanded clones.

many	TRBV29-1	-	TRBJ2-5	TGCAGCGTTGAACTGGGCCCGGAGACCCAGTACTTC	CSVELGPETQYF
few	TRBV11-2	-	TRBJ1-1	TGTGCCAGCAGCTTAGGGGCAGCAGTTGAAGCTTTCTTT	CASSLGAAVEAFF
-	TRBV5-1	-	TRBJ2-2	TGCGCCAGCAGCCTAGGGGGACCCGGCACCGGGGAGCTGTTTTTT	CASSLGGPGTGELFF
few	TRBV20-1	TRBD1	TRBJ2-1	TGCAGTGCAATGATCGCAGGGGGCCATGAGCAGTTCTTC	CSAMIAGGHEQFF
-	TRBV21-1	-	TRBJ2-7	TGTGCCAGCAGCAAAAGAGGCGGAGGGGAGGATTGGGCCTACGAGCAGTACTTC	CASSKRGGGEDWAYEQYF
-	TRBV20-1	-	TRBJ2-1	TGCAGTGCTACCGGGGCCCAAAAAGACAATGAGCAGTTCTTC	CSATGAQKDNEQFF
few	TRBV27	-	TRBJ2-7	TGTGCCAGCAGTGATGGACAGATGGGGTACTACGAGCAGTACTTC	CASSDGQMGYYEQYF
many	TRBV19	TRBD1	TRBJ1-2	TGTGCCAGTAGTCCGCGGACAGGGGCGAGCGGCGATGATGGCTACACCTTC	CASSPRTGASGDDGYTF
-	TRBV5-1	-	TRBJ2-5	TGCGCCAGCAGCTATGTGGGGGCACTCCAAGAGACCCAGTACTTC	CASSYVGALQETQYF
-	TRBV4-1	-	TRBJ1-2	TGCGCCAGCAGCCAAGCGGTGGGAAGCTCCTATGGCTACACCTTC	CASSQAVGSSYGYTF
-	TRBV29-1	TRBD2	TRBJ2-2	TGCAGCGTTGGGAGCGGGAAATCGCGGGAGCTGTTTTTT	CSVGSGKSRELFF
few	TRBV5-1	TRBD2	TRBJ2-5	TGCGCCAGCAGCACCTCGTTGACTAGCGGGAGGGGGGAGACCCAGTACTTC	CASSTSLTSGRGETQYF
few	TRBV20-1	-	TRBJ1-2	TGCAGTGCTAGAAGCTCGCGGCAGGATGGCTACACCTTC	CSARSSRQDGYTF
few	TRBV6-1	TRBD2	TRBJ2-1	TGTGCCAGCAGTGAAGCGCCGGGGGGGGGAAATGAGCAGTTCTTC	CASSEAPGGGNEQFF
few	TRBV3-1	-	TRBJ2-3	TGTGCCAGCAGCCATGGTGGAGGCCCAGATACGCAGTATTTT	CASSHGGGPDTQYF
many	TRBV7-6	TRBD2	TRBJ2-2	TGTGCCAGCAGCCTAACTAGCGGGGGTATCGGCGGGGAGCTGTTTTTT	CASSLTSGGIGGELFF
many	TRBV6-1	TRBD1	TRBJ1-6	TGTGCCAGCAGGGAACAGGGGGGAGTTAATTCACCCCTCCACTTT	CASREQGGVNSPLHF
-	TRBV6-2/TRBV6-3	-	TRBJ2-1	TGTGCCAGCAGTTACTCCCCCCCTGGCAGTAGCTCCTACAATGAGCAGTTCTTC	CASSYSPPGSSSYNEQFF
-	TRBV3-1	TRBD1	TRBJ2-4	TGTGCCAGCACCCACCTCGCGGACAGGCAGGGCATTCAGTACTTC	CASTHLADRQGIQYF
-	TRBV11-1	TRBD2	TRBJ2-1	TGTGCCAGCAGCAACCGGGGGGGGCGGGGAAACTCCTACAATGAGCAGTTCTTC	CASSNRGGRGNSYNEQFF